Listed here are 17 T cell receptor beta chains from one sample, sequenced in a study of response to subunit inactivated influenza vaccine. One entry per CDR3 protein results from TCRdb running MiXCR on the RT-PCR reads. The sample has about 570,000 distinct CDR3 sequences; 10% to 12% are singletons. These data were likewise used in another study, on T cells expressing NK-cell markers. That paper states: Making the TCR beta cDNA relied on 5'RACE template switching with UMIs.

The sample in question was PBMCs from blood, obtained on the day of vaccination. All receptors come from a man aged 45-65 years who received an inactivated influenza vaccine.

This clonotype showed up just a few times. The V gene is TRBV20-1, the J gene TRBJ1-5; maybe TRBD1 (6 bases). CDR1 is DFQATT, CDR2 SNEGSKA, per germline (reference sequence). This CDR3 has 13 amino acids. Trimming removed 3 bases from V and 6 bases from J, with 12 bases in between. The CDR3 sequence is CSASGTSAQPQHF. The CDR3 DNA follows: TGCAGTGCTAGTGGGACAAGTGCTCAGCCCCAGCATTTT.

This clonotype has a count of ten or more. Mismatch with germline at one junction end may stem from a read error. This CDR3 reads CASSDSGGERQAFF. CDR3 bases: TGTGCCAGCAGTGACTCGGGGGGCGAACGCCAAGCTTTCTTT. V is TRBV6-5 and J is TRBJ1-1, with a possible D match to TRBD1 (6 bases). The CDR3 consists of 14 residues. Germline CDR1 MNHEY, CDR2 SVGAGI.

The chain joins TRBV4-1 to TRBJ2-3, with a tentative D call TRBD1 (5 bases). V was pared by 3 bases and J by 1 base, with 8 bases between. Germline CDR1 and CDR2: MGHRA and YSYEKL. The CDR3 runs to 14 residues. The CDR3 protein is CASSQSTGTDTQYF. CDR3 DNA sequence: TGCGCCAGCAGCCAGTCGACAGGCACAGATACGCAGTATTTT.

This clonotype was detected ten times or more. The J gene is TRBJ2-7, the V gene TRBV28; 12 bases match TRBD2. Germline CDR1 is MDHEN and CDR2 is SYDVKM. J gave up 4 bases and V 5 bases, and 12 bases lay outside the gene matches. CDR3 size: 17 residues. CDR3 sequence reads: CASSPPRLTSGSYEQYF. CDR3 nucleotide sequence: TGTGCCAGCAGTCCGCCCCGGCTGACTAGCGGGAGTTACGAGCAGTACTTC.

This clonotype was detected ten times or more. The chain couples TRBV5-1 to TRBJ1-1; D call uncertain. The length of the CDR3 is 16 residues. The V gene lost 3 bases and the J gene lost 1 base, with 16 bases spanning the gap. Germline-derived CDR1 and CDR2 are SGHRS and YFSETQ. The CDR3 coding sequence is TGCGCCAGCAGCTCCCCCTCGGCAGGAGCGAACACTGAAGCTTTCTTT. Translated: CASSSPSAGANTEAFF.

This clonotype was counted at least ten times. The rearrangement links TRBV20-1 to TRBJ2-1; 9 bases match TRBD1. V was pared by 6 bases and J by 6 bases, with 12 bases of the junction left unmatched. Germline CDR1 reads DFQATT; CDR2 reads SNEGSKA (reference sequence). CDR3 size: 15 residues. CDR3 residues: CSARWGGTGTNEQFF. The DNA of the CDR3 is TGCAGTGCCAGATGGGGGGGGACAGGGACCAATGAGCAGTTCTTC.

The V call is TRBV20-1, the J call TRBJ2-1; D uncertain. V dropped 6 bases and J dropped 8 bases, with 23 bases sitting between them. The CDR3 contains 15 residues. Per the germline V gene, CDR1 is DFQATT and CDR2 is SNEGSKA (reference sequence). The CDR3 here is CSATTPLLTRDEQFF. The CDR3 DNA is TGCAGTGCGACCACGCCCCTCCTAACGCGAGATGAGCAGTTCTTC.

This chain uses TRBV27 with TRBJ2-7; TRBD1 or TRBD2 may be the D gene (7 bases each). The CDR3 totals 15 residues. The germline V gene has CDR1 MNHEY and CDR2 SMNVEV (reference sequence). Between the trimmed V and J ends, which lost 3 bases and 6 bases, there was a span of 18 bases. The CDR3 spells CASSFRIGEGAEQYF. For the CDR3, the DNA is TGTGCCAGCAGTTTTCGAATCGGGGAGGGGGCCGAGCAGTACTTC.

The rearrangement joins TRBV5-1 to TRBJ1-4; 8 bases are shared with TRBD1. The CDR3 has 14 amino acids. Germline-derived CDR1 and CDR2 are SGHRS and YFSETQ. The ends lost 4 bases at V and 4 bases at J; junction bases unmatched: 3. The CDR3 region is CASSIQGGNEKLFF. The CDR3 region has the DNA TGCGCCAGCAGCATACAGGGGGGTAATGAAAAACTGTTTTTT. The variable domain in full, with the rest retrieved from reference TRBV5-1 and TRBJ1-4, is KAGVTQTPRYLIKTRGQQVTLSCSPISGHRSVSWYQQTPGQGLQFLFEYFSETQRNKGNFPGRFSGRQFSNSRSEMNVSTLELGDSALYLCASSIQGGNEKLFFGSGTQLSVL.

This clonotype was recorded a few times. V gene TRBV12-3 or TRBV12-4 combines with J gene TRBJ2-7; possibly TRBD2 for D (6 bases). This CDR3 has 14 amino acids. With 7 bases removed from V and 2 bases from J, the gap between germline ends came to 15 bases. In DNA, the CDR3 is TGTGCCAGCAATTATGGCGGGGAAACCTACGAGCAGTACTTC. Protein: CASNYGGETYEQYF.

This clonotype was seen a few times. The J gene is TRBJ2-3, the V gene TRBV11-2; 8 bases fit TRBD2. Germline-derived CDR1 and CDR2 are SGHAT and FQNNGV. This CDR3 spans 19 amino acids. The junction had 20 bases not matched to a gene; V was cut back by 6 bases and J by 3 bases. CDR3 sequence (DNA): TGTGCCAGCAGACCACCCTGGACTGGACTAGCCGTGTCAACAGATACGCAGTATTTT. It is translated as CASRPPWTGLAVSTDTQYF.

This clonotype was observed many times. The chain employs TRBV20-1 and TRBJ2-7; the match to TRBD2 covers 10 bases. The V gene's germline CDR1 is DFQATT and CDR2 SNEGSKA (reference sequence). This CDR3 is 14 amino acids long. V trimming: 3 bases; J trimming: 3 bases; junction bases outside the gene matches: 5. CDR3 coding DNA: TGCAGTGCTAGGGGGACTAGCGTCGACTACGAGCAGTACTTC. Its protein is CSARGTSVDYEQYF.

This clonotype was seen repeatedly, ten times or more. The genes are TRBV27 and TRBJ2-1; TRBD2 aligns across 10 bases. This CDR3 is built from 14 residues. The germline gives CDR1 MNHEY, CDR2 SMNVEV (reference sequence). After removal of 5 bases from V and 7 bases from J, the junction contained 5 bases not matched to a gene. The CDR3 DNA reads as TGTGCCAGCAGTATAGCGGGAGGCTCGAATGAGCAGTTCTTC. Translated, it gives CASSIAGGSNEQFF.

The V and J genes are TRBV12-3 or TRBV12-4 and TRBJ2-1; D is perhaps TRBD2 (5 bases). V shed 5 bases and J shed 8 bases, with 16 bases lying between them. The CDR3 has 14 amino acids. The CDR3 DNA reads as TGTGCCAGCAGTGCCCAATCCGGGATCCATGAGCAGTTCTTC. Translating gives CASSAQSGIHEQFF.

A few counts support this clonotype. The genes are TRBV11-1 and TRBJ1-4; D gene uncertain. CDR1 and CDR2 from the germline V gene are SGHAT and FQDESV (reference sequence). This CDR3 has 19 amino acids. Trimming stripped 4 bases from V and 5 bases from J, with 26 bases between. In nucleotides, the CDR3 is TGTGCCAGCAGCTCCTCTCGGGGAAGGCCGACAACAATAAATGAAAAACTGTTTTTT. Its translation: CASSSSRGRPTTINEKLFF.

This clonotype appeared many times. The CDR3 DNA follows: TGTGCCAGCAGCCCGGGGGGCTACGAGCAGTACTTC. This encodes CASSPGGYEQYF. The rearrangement uses TRBV18 and TRBJ2-7, with 7 bases matching TRBD2. There are 12 residues in the CDR3. Germline CDR1 and CDR2: KGHSH and LQKENI. V gave up 8 bases and J gave up 3 bases; unmatched junction bases: 4.

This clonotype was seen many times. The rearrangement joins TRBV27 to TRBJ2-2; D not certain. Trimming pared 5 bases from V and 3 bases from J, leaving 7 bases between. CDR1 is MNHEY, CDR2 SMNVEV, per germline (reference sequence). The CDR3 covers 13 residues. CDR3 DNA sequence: TGTGCCAGCAGTCCTGGATACACCGGGGAGCTGTTTTTT. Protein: CASSPGYTGELFF.